The 23 T cell receptor beta chains given below trace back to one sample, sequenced in a study of regulatory T cells in long-lasting Graves disease. Time point here: newly diagnosed GD, antithyroid drugs for less than 3 months. The TCR library was prepared using RNA isolated from PBMCs. Sequencing libraries for TCR beta were prepared with iRepertoire HTBI primers and Arm-PCR of CDR3 regions. Via MiXCR, TCRdb re-called the multiplex PCR reads, giving one row per CDR3 protein. This table holds some 500,000 distinct CDR3 sequences, about 16% found once. The sample was also linked to a second study, of T cells in Graves' hyperthyroidism and ophthalmopathy.

The sequenced sample was peripheral blood mononuclear cells (PBMCs), obtained at new diagnosis, from a patient treated with antithyroid drugs. Receptor source: a woman aged 35-65 years with Graves disease.

This clonotype was picked up many times. This chain uses TRBV5-1 with TRBJ2-5; D is unresolved. V lost 0 bases and J lost 4, with 7 bases in between. The CDR3 spans 13 residues. CDR1 is SGHRS, CDR2 YFSETQ, per germline. The CDR3, as DNA: TGCGCCAGCAGCTTGGCGGCGCCAGAGACCCAGTACTTC. This sequence encodes CASSLAAPETQYF.

There are many counts of this clonotype. The V and J genes are TRBV11-2 and TRBJ1-1, with 10 positions matching TRBD1. There are 14 residues in the CDR3. The V segment lost 0 bases and the J segment 6 bases; nucleotides outside the gene matches: 1. The germline V gene encodes CDR1 SGHAT and CDR2 FQNNGV. Here the CDR3 reads CASSLDGQGAEAFF. CDR3 DNA sequence: TGTGCCAGCAGCTTAGACGGACAGGGGGCTGAAGCTTTCTTT.

The rearrangement links TRBV7-2 to TRBJ1-2; D unclear. The germline V gene encodes CDR1 SGHTA and CDR2 FQGNSA. V lost 5 bases to trimming and J lost 2 bases, with 15 bases between them. CDR3 size: 15 residues. Here the CDR3 reads CASSRTLGGNYGYTF. CDR3 nucleotide sequence: TGTGCCAGCAGCCGGACCTTAGGAGGCAACTATGGCTACACCTTC.

Points on this clonotype: An end of the junction does not agree with germline; a read error may underlie this. The chain links TRBV3-1 to TRBJ2-7; 7 nucleotides line up with TRBD1. Per germline, CDR1 LGHDT and CDR2 YNNKEL (reference sequence). The CDR3 totals 16 residues. The CDR3 DNA reads TGTGCCAGCAGCCTCGTTACCGGGACAGCCTCCTGCGAGCAGTACTTC. Translated: CASSLVTGTASCEQYF.

V is TRBV7-9 and J is TRBJ2-2; 12 positions agree with TRBD1. The germline V gene has CDR1 SEHNR and CDR2 FQNEAQ (reference sequence). Losses at the gene ends were 11 bases for V and 6 bases for J; bases not matched to a gene: 10. The CDR3 contains 15 residues. The CDR3 sequence: CAGNRDRGPAGELFF. The CDR3 bases are TGTGCCGGGAACAGGGACAGGGGGCCGGCCGGGGAGCTGTTTTTT.

This rearrangement joins TRBV7-8 to TRBJ1-1; D is uncertain. The CDR3 runs to 15 residues. Trimming shortened V by 5 bases and J by 2 bases, and 15 bases separated the two germline ends. Germline CDR1 SGHVS, CDR2 FQNEAQ. The chain's CDR3 is CASSPNQGKNTEAFF. CDR3 DNA sequence: TGTGCCAGCAGCCCAAATCAAGGGAAAAACACTGAAGCTTTCTTT.

The V call is TRBV19, the J call TRBJ1-3; the D gene is possibly TRBD1 (6 bases). Germline loops: CDR1 LNHDA, CDR2 SQIVND (reference sequence). The ends were cut back, 5 bases at V and 0 bases at J, with 14 bases in the middle. The CDR3 consists of 16 residues. CDR3 nucleotides: TGTGCCAGTAGTCACAGGGTGGTGAGCTCTGGAAACACCATATATTTT. This gives the protein CASSHRVVSSGNTIYF.

The chain carries TRBV4-2 and TRBJ2-1; D is undetermined. Trimming pared 1 base from V and 6 bases from J, leaving 16 bases between. The CDR3 has 16 residues. The germline gives CDR1 LGHNA, CDR2 YNFKEQ. CDR3 sequence (DNA): TGTGCCAGCAGCCAAGGGAGAGACTCTAGTGGCAATGAGCAGTTCTTC. Its translation: CASSQGRDSSGNEQFF.

Ten or more counts support this clonotype. The V gene is TRBV11-3, the J gene TRBJ1-4; D might be TRBD1 (5 bases). V dropped 6 bases and J dropped 4 bases, with 12 bases sitting between them. CDR1 and CDR2 from the germline V gene are SGHNT and YENEEA. The CDR3 sequence is 14 residues long. As DNA, the CDR3 is TGTGCCAGCAGTCCGAGGAGGGGTAATGAAAAACTGTTTTTT. Its protein is CASSPRRGNEKLFF.

This clonotype was seen repeatedly, ten times or more. The rearrangement uses TRBV2 and TRBJ1-5, with 7 positions matching TRBD1. Germline lookup yields CDR1 SNHLY and CDR2 FYNNEI. The CDR3 is 13 amino acids. The junction had 6 bases not matched to a gene; V was cut back by 7 bases and J by 6 bases. CDR3 protein: CASKDRSIQPQHF. CDR3 nucleotide sequence: TGTGCCAGCAAGGACAGGTCGATTCAGCCCCAGCATTTT. The full variable domain, rest sourced from reference TRBV2 and TRBJ1-5, is EPEVTQTPSHQVTQMGQEVILRCVPISNHLYFYWYRQILGQKVEFLVSFYNNEISEKSEIFDDQFSVERPDGSNFTLKIRSTKLEDSAMYFCASKDRSIQPQHFGDGTRLSIL.

In this sample, this clonotype turned up many times. The chain employs TRBV11-3 and TRBJ1-1, with TRBD1 matching over 11 bases. There are 15 residues in the CDR3. V shed 5 bases and J 4 bases; nucleotides not matched to a gene: 6. Germline loops: CDR1 SGHNT, CDR2 YENEEA. CDR3 amino acids: CASSAGQGGATEAFF. The CDR3 nucleotides read TGTGCCAGCAGCGCGGGACAGGGGGGGGCCACTGAAGCTTTCTTT.

This clonotype was detected only a few times. This chain uses TRBV29-1 with TRBJ1-1; D is perhaps TRBD1 (6 bases). Germline values: CDR1 SQVTM, CDR2 ANQGSEA. This CDR3 region has 11 residues. The V gene lost 4 bases and the J gene lost 6 bases, with 9 bases spanning the gap. The chain's CDR3 is CSVVQGPEAFF. The CDR3 nucleotides are TGCAGCGTTGTCCAGGGGCCTGAAGCTTTCTTT.

This clonotype was recorded a few times. In DNA form, the CDR3 reads TGTGCCAGCAGCCCCCGGGACCTCAATCAGCCCCAGCATTTT. Its protein is CASSPRDLNQPQHF. The V and J genes are TRBV3-1 and TRBJ1-5; weak D call: TRBD1 (5 bases). CDR1 is LGHDT and CDR2 is YNNKEL in the germline V gene (reference sequence). CDR3 size: 14 residues. Between the trimmed V and J ends, which lost 4 bases and 3 bases, there was a span of 10 bases.

This clonotype appeared a few times. J is TRBJ2-5 and V is TRBV7-9, with D perhaps TRBD1 or TRBD2 (5 bases each). The V end lost 5 bases, the J end lost 2 bases, and 21 bases lay between the germline ends. Germline V gene lookup returns CDR1 SEHNR and CDR2 FQNEAQ (reference sequence). CDR3 size: 17 residues. CDR3 sequence reads: CASSPWGKKAQQETQYF. The CDR3 DNA follows: TGTGCCAGCAGCCCCTGGGGGAAAAAAGCCCAACAAGAGACCCAGTACTTC. Full variable domain (outside the CDR3, taken from reference TRBV7-9 and TRBJ2-5): DTGVSQNPRHKITKRGQNVTFRCDPISEHNRLYWYRQTLGQGPEFLTYFQNEAQLEKSRLLSDRFSAERPKGSFSTLEIQRTEQGDSAMYLCASSPWGKKAQQETQYFGPGTRLLVL.

At least ten counts were recorded for this clonotype. The rearrangement joins TRBV18 to TRBJ1-1; 7 nucleotides line up with TRBD1. Germline V gene sequence: CDR1 KGHSH, CDR2 LQKENI. The ends lost 3 bases at V and 7 bases at J; junction bases unmatched: 2. There are 12 residues in the CDR3. The chain's CDR3 is CASSPTGYEAFF. The CDR3, as DNA: TGTGCCAGCTCACCGACAGGGTATGAAGCTTTCTTT. Filled out from reference TRBV18 and TRBJ1-1, the complete variable domain reads NAGVMQNPRHLVRRRGQEARLRCSPMKGHSHVYWYRQLPEEGLKFMVYLQKENIIDESGMPKERFSAEFPKEGPSILRIQQVVRGDSAAYFCASSPTGYEAFFGQGTRLTVV.

This clonotype was seen a single time. The genes are TRBV20-1 and TRBJ2-7; maybe TRBD2 (5 bases). CDR1 and CDR2 (germline): DFQATT, SNEGSKA (reference sequence). This CDR3 is 12 amino acids long. Trimming shortened V by 0 bases and J by 8 bases, and 11 bases separated the two germline ends. CDR3 sequence: CSARDRTVQQYF. CDR3 DNA sequence: TGCAGTGCTAGAGATCGGACTGTACAGCAGTACTTC.

Remarks on this clonotype: Since a much larger clone is just one base distant, this may be a read error. The chain links TRBV2 to TRBJ2-1; D is tentatively TRBD1 or TRBD2 (5 bases each). V lost 6 bases, J lost 10 bases, and 16 bases lay in between. CDR3 size: 13 residues. The germline CDR1 and CDR2 sequences are SNHLY and FYNNEI. CDR3 in DNA: TGTGCCAGCAGCGGGGACGGACCCTACGAGCAGTTCTTC. Residues: CASSGDGPYEQFF.

This clonotype was counted many times. The chain carries TRBV6-2 or TRBV6-3 and TRBJ1-2, with D uncertain. Germline V gene sequence: CDR1 MNHEY, CDR2 SVGEGT. Trimming took off 6 bases at V and 8 bases at J, with 10 bases between the two ends. The CDR3 runs to 11 residues. CDR3 in amino acids: CASSPEKGYTF. DNA of the CDR3: TGTGCCAGCAGCCCCGAGAAGGGCTACACCTTC.

This clonotype was found many times. This chain links TRBV2 with TRBJ2-7, with 12 bases identical to TRBD1. Germline-derived CDR1 and CDR2 are SNHLY and FYNNEI. This CDR3 comprises 14 residues. The V segment lost 6 bases and the J segment 6 bases; nucleotides outside the gene matches: 6. Here the CDR3 DNA reads TGTGCCAGCAGATCCGGGACAGGGGGCCTCGAGCAGTACTTC. It translates to CASRSGTGGLEQYF.

For this clonotype: A much larger clone differs from this one at a single base, so this may be a read error. The rearrangement links TRBV7-9 to TRBJ1-1; a possible D gene is TRBD1 (5 bases). This CDR3 has 14 residues. Germline V CDR1 and CDR2: SEHNR, FQNEAQ (reference sequence). CDR3 protein: CASGGTLMNTEASF. CDR3 sequence (DNA): TGTGCCAGCGGGGGGACCTTAATGAACACTGAAGCTTCCTTT.

The sample holds many counts of this clonotype. This chain uses TRBV11-2 with TRBJ1-6; D gene ambiguous. This CDR3 region has 13 residues. Germline V gene data show CDR1 as SGHAT and CDR2 as FQNNGV. Between the trimmed V and J ends, which lost 5 bases and 11 bases, there was a span of 13 bases. The CDR3 loop is CASSKDPRAPLHF. The CDR3 nucleotides are TGTGCCAGCAGCAAGGACCCGAGGGCACCCCTCCACTTT.

The V call is TRBV19, the J call TRBJ1-2; D not certain. This CDR3 is built from 14 residues. Trimming took 8 bases from V and 5 from J, leaving 18 bases between them. Germline CDR1 LNHDA, CDR2 SQIVND (reference sequence). The CDR3 DNA is TGTGCCAGTGGGCCGGAAGGGCCGATGTATGGCTACACCTTC. It specifies CASGPEGPMYGYTF.

This clonotype was seen ten or more times. V and J are TRBV30 and TRBJ1-2; the match to TRBD1 covers 9 bases. The CDR3 length is 13 residues. Trimming cost V 3 bases and J 4 bases; bases outside gene matches: 3. CDR1 is GTSNPN, CDR2 SVGIG, per germline (reference sequence). CDR3 sequence reads: CAWRGTGIYGYTF. The CDR3 bases are TGTGCCTGGAGAGGGACAGGGATCTATGGCTACACCTTC.